Following are 32 T cell receptor beta chains from one sample sequenced in a study of blood T cell repertoires in COVID-19 (TCRdb year 2020). Library preparation was by the immunoSEQ multiplex PCR assay. TCRdb stores this immuneACCESS table with in-frame sequences only. Part of the clones is absent; in the studies checked, under half of the shortfall reflects unresolved V genes, and no reason is known for the rest. A total of 200,000 to 250,000 clones appear in this sample, 65% to 90% of them only once. 2% to 3% of the sample rests with the top ten. The specimen sequenced was peripheral blood. Receptors originate from a woman in her sixties or seventies with COVID-19, enrolled during active disease.

Only a few counts were recorded for this clone. V is TRBV6-2 or TRBV6-3 and J is TRBJ2-7; 11 bases match TRBD2. Losses at the gene ends were 0 bases for V and 0 bases for J; bases not matched to a gene: 7. Per the germline V gene, CDR1 is MNHEY and CDR2 is SVGEGT. The CDR3 is 18 amino acids. The CDR3 reads CASSYSGLAGGFSYEQYF. In DNA form, the CDR3 reads TGTGCCAGCAGTTACTCCGGGCTAGCGGGAGGTTTCTCCTACGAGCAGTACTTC.

V usage is TRBV19 and J usage is TRBJ1-2, with D tentatively TRBD1 (6 bases). The CDR3 loop spans 13 amino acids. The V end lost 6 bases, the J end lost 1 base, and 9 bases lay between the germline ends. CDR1 LNHDA and CDR2 SQIVND come from the germline V gene (reference sequence). The CDR3: CASSQGINYGYTF. CDR3 DNA sequence: TGTGCCAGTAGCCAGGGGATTAACTATGGCTACACCTTC. The full variable domain, with the rest looked up from reference TRBV19 and TRBJ1-2, is DGGITQSPKYLFRKEGQNVTLSCEQNLNHDAMYWYRQDPGQGLRLIYYSQIVNDFQKGDIAEGYSVSREKKESFPLTVTSAQKNPTAFYLCASSQGINYGYTFGSGTRLTVV.

The genes are TRBV5-6 and TRBJ1-2, with D unresolved. The CDR3 is 15 amino acids. Germline loops: CDR1 SGHDT, CDR2 YYEEEE. Trimming pared 1 base from V and 4 bases from J, leaving 14 bases between. CDR3 region: CASSLSSGSVYGYTF. CDR3 coding DNA: TGTGCCAGCAGCTTGAGTAGCGGATCAGTCTATGGCTACACCTTC.

The chain links TRBV19 to TRBJ1-5; D might be TRBD1 (5 bases). Trimming took 7 bases from V and 3 from J, leaving 19 bases between them. The CDR3 is 16 amino acids. Germline assignment: CDR1 LNHDA and CDR2 SQIVND (reference sequence). CDR3 residues: CASTQLGRASNQPQHF. CDR3 in DNA: TGTGCCAGTACCCAACTGGGCAGGGCATCCAATCAGCCCCAGCATTTT.

The V and J genes are TRBV4-3 and TRBJ1-6; TRBD1 aligns across 8 bases. V dropped 2 bases and J dropped 13; count of bases not matched to a gene: 16. The CDR3 has 17 residues. Germline V gene lookup returns CDR1 LGHNA and CDR2 YSLEER. CDR3 nucleotide sequence: TGCGCCAGCAGCCAATGGCCACCCGGGACAGGCACATCCCCCCTCCACTTT. As protein: CASSQWPPGTGTSPLHF.

The chain joins TRBV9 to TRBJ2-1; no reliable D call. Germline CDR1 and CDR2: SGDLS and YYNGEE. The CDR3 length is 16 residues. Trimming removed 1 base from V and 0 bases from J, with 11 bases in between. The DNA for the CDR3 is TGTGCCAGCAGCGTATATCTCCAACACTCCTACAATGAGCAGTTCTTC. Amino acids: CASSVYLQHSYNEQFF.

This chain links TRBV23-1 with TRBJ1-2; weak D call: TRBD1 (6 bases). TRBV23-1 is noted as an ORF with a role that remains uncertain. The CDR3 covers 18 residues. The ends were cut back, 0 bases at V and 4 bases at J, with 21 bases in the middle. CDR3 DNA sequence: TGCGCCAGCAGTCAATCGGGGAAGGGACACAAATTATTCTATGGCTACACCTTC. Its protein is CASSQSGKGHKLFYGYTF.

The chain couples TRBV7-2 to TRBJ1-2; 7 positions match TRBD1. V trimming: 4 bases; J trimming: 5 bases; junction bases outside the gene matches: 7. Germline CDR1 and CDR2: SGHTA and FQGNSA. The CDR3 is made up of 14 amino acids. This CDR3 is CASSWPGQKYGYTF. The CDR3 DNA follows: TGTGCCAGCAGCTGGCCGGGACAGAAGTATGGCTACACCTTC.

This rearrangement joins TRBV4-1 to TRBJ1-2; D gene uncertain. CDR1 and CDR2 (germline): MGHRA, YSYEKL. V was trimmed by 2 bases and J by 0 bases, leaving 16 bases between them. CDR3 length: 17 residues. CDR3 DNA sequence: TGCGCCAGCAGCCAACGAACCTTGGGTGGAGCTAACTATGGCTACACCTTC. It codes for CASSQRTLGGANYGYTF.

J is TRBJ2-1 and V is TRBV2; 12 bases line up with TRBD2. Germline loops: CDR1 SNHLY, CDR2 FYNNEI. Trimming took 5 bases from V and 8 from J; bases not matched to a gene: 10. This CDR3 has 16 residues. The CDR3 region has the DNA TGTGCCAGCAGTACAATACTAGCGGGAGGATTGGATGAGCAGTTCTTC. It yields the protein CASSTILAGGLDEQFF.

The chain uses TRBV7-2 and TRBJ1-1; 10 bases fit TRBD1. This CDR3 is built from 15 residues. Trimming took 5 bases from V and 2 from J; bases not matched to a gene: 5. Germline CDR1 reads SGHTA; CDR2 reads FQGNSA. CDR3 in amino acids: CASSPLTGGNTEAFF. CDR3 in DNA: TGTGCCAGCAGCCCCCTGACAGGGGGCAACACTGAAGCTTTCTTT.

The chain recombines TRBV6-2 or TRBV6-3 with TRBJ2-1, with D unresolved. Germline assignment: CDR1 MNHEY and CDR2 SVGEGT. This CDR3 has 15 amino acids. Trimming pared 4 bases from V and 0 bases from J, leaving 10 bases between. The CDR3 sequence: CASSSIDRSYNEQFF. As DNA, the CDR3 is TGTGCCAGCAGTTCGATAGATCGCTCCTACAATGAGCAGTTCTTC.

This clone was counted between two and nine times. V is TRBV5-5 and J is TRBJ2-3; TRBD2 might be the D (6 bases). Germline-derived CDR1 and CDR2 are SGHKS and YYEKEE (reference sequence). The CDR3 has 15 amino acids. V lost 4 bases, J lost 3 bases, and 15 bases lay in between. The CDR3 here is CASSPLADVTDTQYF. The CDR3, as DNA: TGTGCCAGCAGCCCCTTAGCGGATGTGACAGATACGCAGTATTTT.

The chain couples TRBV7-9 to TRBJ2-2; D remains unclear. The CDR3 loop spans 15 amino acids. CDR1 and CDR2 (germline): SEHNR, FQNEAQ (reference sequence). V was trimmed by 8 bases and J by 1 base, leaving 14 bases between them. The CDR3 DNA reads TGTGCCAGCCCAGGTCCATCAGGGAACACCGGGGAGCTGTTTTTT. Protein sequence: CASPGPSGNTGELFF.

This sequence joins TRBV2 and TRBJ2-7, with 10 nucleotides matching TRBD1. Germline values: CDR1 SNHLY, CDR2 FYNNEI. This CDR3 has 14 amino acids. V lost 6 bases, J lost 5 bases, and 7 bases stayed unmatched. CDR3 residues: CASSPGTGANEQYF. The CDR3 nucleotides read TGTGCCAGCAGCCCCGGGACAGGGGCCAACGAGCAGTACTTC.

The rearrangement joins TRBV6-1 to TRBJ1-3; D unresolved. The V gene's germline CDR1 is MNHNS and CDR2 SASEGT. Trimming left V 3 bases short and J 4 bases short, with 13 bases between. The length of the CDR3 is 15 residues. CDR3 sequence reads: CASSDHLEAGNTIYF. The CDR3 region has the DNA TGTGCCAGCAGTGACCACCTGGAGGCCGGAAACACCATATATTTT.

The rearrangement uses TRBV5-5 and TRBJ2-1; TRBD2 aligns across 11 bases. Germline V gene lookup returns CDR1 SGHKS and CDR2 YYEKEE (reference sequence). This CDR3 contains 17 residues. J was trimmed by 9 bases and V by 4 bases; bases with no gene match: 15. The CDR3, as DNA: TGTGCCAGCAGCCCTGGACTAGCGGGTTTGTTAGACGGTGAGCAGTTCTTC. Residues: CASSPGLAGLLDGEQFF.

This rearrangement joins TRBV5-1 to TRBJ1-1; D uncertain. Germline V gene lookup returns CDR1 SGHRS and CDR2 YFSETQ. CDR3 size: 15 residues. Trimming removed 4 bases at V and 0 bases at J, with 13 bases between. CDR3 amino acids: CASSLDQSVNTEAFF. The DNA for the CDR3 is TGCGCCAGCAGCCTGGACCAGTCTGTGAACACTGAAGCTTTCTTT.

This clone was seen more than once but under ten times. The chain uses TRBV6-1 and TRBJ2-1; 9 bases match TRBD1. Germline V gene lookup returns CDR1 MNHNS and CDR2 SASEGT. V shed 3 bases and J 8 bases; nucleotides not matched to a gene: 14. CDR3 length: 17 amino acids. The DNA for the CDR3 is TGTGCCAGCAGTGACTGGACAGGGGTCACCCAAGACGATGAGCAGTTCTTC. This encodes CASSDWTGVTQDDEQFF.

The V gene is TRBV6-5, the J gene TRBJ1-2; 8 nucleotides match TRBD1. This CDR3 has 13 residues. Germline CDR1 reads MNHEY; CDR2 reads SVGAGI. The V segment lost 0 bases and the J segment 8 bases; nucleotides outside the gene matches: 2. The CDR3 nucleotides are TGTGCCAGCAGTTACTCGACAGGGGTCGGCTACACCTTC. Encoded protein: CASSYSTGVGYTF.

This clone has a handful of counts. The chain has TRBV5-1 and TRBJ2-6; no definite D call. CDR1 is SGHRS, CDR2 YFSETQ, per germline. CDR3 length equals 14 residues. Trimming cost V 5 bases and J 7 bases, with 13 bases left between them. The CDR3, as DNA: TGCGCCAGCAGACTGCAATTTCAAGCCAACGTCCTGACTTTC. It codes for CASRLQFQANVLTF.

This chain uses TRBV6-5 with TRBJ2-5, with a possible D match to TRBD2 (6 bases). The germline gives CDR1 MNHEY, CDR2 SVGAGI. V was shortened by 1 base and J by 3 bases, with 9 bases between the two germline ends. The CDR3 covers 14 residues. The CDR3 reads CASSYWDLKETQYF. Here the CDR3 DNA reads TGTGCCAGCAGTTACTGGGACTTGAAAGAGACCCAGTACTTC.

The V and J genes are TRBV19 and TRBJ1-5; TRBD1 might be the D (6 bases). Germline V gene data show CDR1 as LNHDA and CDR2 as SQIVND (reference sequence). CDR3 length equals 15 residues. Trimming stripped 5 bases from V and 0 bases from J, with 11 bases between. In DNA form, the CDR3 reads TGTGCCAGTAGTCGACAGGACAATAGCAATCAGCCCCAGCATTTT. This encodes CASSRQDNSNQPQHF.

DNA for the CDR3: TGCGCCAGCAGCCTAGGACCGGGACAGGGCGACTATGGCTACACCTTC. This encodes CASSLGPGQGDYGYTF. The rearrangement joins TRBV4-1 to TRBJ1-2, with TRBD1 matching 9 bases. Germline lookup yields CDR1 MGHRA and CDR2 YSYEKL. This CDR3 is built from 16 residues. The J segment lost 3 bases and the V segment lost 4 bases, leaving 9 bases of the junction unmatched.

The chain links TRBV4-1 to TRBJ2-5, with D possibly TRBD2 on 6 matching bases. V lost 4 bases and J lost 3, with 21 bases in between. This CDR3 contains 17 residues. The germline gives CDR1 MGHRA, CDR2 YSYEKL. This CDR3 is CASSLDYRRGNEETQYF. Written as DNA, the CDR3 is TGCGCCAGCAGCCTAGACTATCGGCGGGGCAACGAAGAGACCCAGTACTTC.

The chain joins TRBV19 to TRBJ1-2, with D perhaps TRBD1 (6 bases). The CDR3 runs 17 residues. The V end was cut by 4 bases, the J end by 0 bases, with 18 bases between. CDR1 is LNHDA and CDR2 is SQIVND in the germline V gene (reference sequence). For the CDR3, the DNA is TGTGCCAGTAGTACTCCTCCCTTGGACAGTACTAACTATGGCTACACCTTC. Translating it yields CASSTPPLDSTNYGYTF.

The chain is built from TRBV7-2 and TRBJ2-7; no clear D. The CDR3 is made up of 13 amino acids. Germline lookup yields CDR1 SGHTA and CDR2 FQGNSA. Trimming pared 5 bases from V and 6 bases from J, leaving 14 bases between. The CDR3 DNA reads TGTGCCAGCAGCCCACACGCCCAACGCGAGCAGTACTTC. Protein sequence: CASSPHAQREQYF.

This chain joins TRBV5-1 and TRBJ1-4, with D perhaps matching TRBD1 (5 bases). CDR1 SGHRS and CDR2 YFSETQ come from the germline V gene. V lost 3 bases and J lost 8, with 17 bases in between. The CDR3 is made up of 15 amino acids. The CDR3 loop is CASSSLGTVGEKLFF. The CDR3 DNA is TGCGCCAGCAGCTCCTTGGGGACTGTTGGGGAAAAACTGTTTTTT.

The genes are TRBV6-2 or TRBV6-3 and TRBJ1-3; D is unclear. Trimming took 5 bases from V and 0 from J, leaving 11 bases between them. The germline CDR1 and CDR2 sequences are MNHEY and SVGEGT. The CDR3 contains 15 residues. CDR3 amino acids: CASSDSDYSGNTIYF. The CDR3 region has the DNA TGTGCCAGCAGTGATTCGGACTACTCTGGAAACACCATATATTTT.

The chain recombines TRBV4-3 with TRBJ2-1, with 8 bases that match TRBD1. The germline CDR1 and CDR2 sequences are LGHNA and YSLEER. There are 16 residues in the CDR3. The trim removed 0 bases at V and 4 bases at J, leaving 5 bases unmatched. CDR3 DNA sequence: TGCGCCAGCAGCCAAGAAGGGCAGGGGGCTTACAATGAGCAGTTCTTC. This sequence encodes CASSQEGQGAYNEQFF.

The CDR3 nucleotides read TGTGCCAGCTCGCCCGGACAGGCTGGCTATAATTCACCCCTCCACTTT. Amino acids: CASSPGQAGYNSPLHF. The chain couples TRBV18 to TRBJ1-6; 7 bases are a match to TRBD1. V shed 6 bases, J shed 3 bases, and the junction held 8 bases outside the gene matches. The CDR3 spans 16 residues. Germline CDR1 KGHSH, CDR2 LQKENI.

V gene TRBV14 combines with J gene TRBJ1-4; weak D call: TRBD1 (5 bases). CDR3 length: 18 amino acids. Germline V gene lookup returns CDR1 SGHDN and CDR2 FVKESK. V shed 9 bases and J shed 1 base, with 24 bases lying between them. The CDR3 loop is CASVLTTRQGVTNEKLFF. CDR3 bases: TGTGCCAGTGTACTAACGACTCGACAAGGGGTAACTAATGAAAAACTGTTTTTT.